A selection of T cell receptor beta chains follows, all from one sample in a study of OX40 agonist ivuxolimab in advanced cancers. Clones were sequenced by immunoSEQ multiplex PCR, and TCRdb holds only the in-frame ones, with some missing. Of some 150,000 clones in the sample, over 75% are singletons; the top ten hold about 1.1%. The material was CD4+ or CD8+ T cells sorted from blood, obtained in a trial of the OX40 agonist ivuxolimab. The receptor source for this set is an adult with an advanced solid tumor such as melanoma, head and neck, liver or kidney cancer. Both conserved end residues are trimmed from each CDR3. The order of the fields is D gene, V gene, J gene, CDR3 protein. A D gene is named only where the DNA matches it firmly.

>TRBD1|TRBV5-1|TRBJ1-6
ASSMTTGGVSPLH
>NA|TRBV28|TRBJ2-5
ASGTGMQETQY
>TRBD1|TRBV18|TRBJ1-5
ASSPGTGGNQPQH
>TRBD1|TRBV28|TRBJ1-5
ASSLRTGRGNQPQH
>NA|TRBV28|TRBJ1-4
ASTVLVETGGNEKLF
>NA|TRBV27|TRBJ2-2
ASSPVDKGTGELF
>TRBD2|TRBV10-3|TRBJ2-7
AISESSSGSSYEQY
>NA|TRBV6-6|TRBJ1-2
ASSQDRNGYT
>NA|TRBV9|TRBJ1-1
ASSAAGARATEAF
>NA|TRBV18|TRBJ1-2
ASSPPPGVDGYT
>TRBD2|TRBV9|TRBJ2-5
ASSVTSGRGETQY
>NA|TRBV27|TRBJ2-7
ASSLLQGGYEQY
>TRBD2|TRBV13|TRBJ2-7
ASRVQGLAGASEQY
>NA|TRBV7-3|TRBJ2-7
ASSLLGQSSYEQY
>NA|TRBV7-2|TRBJ1-2
ASSPQAGQGYGYT
>TRBD1|TRBV30|TRBJ1-4
AWTQDRPSNEKLF
>NA|TRBV11-2|TRBJ2-1
ASSSRLEGRYNEQF
>NA|TRBV10-2|TRBJ2-2
ASTPDSNTGELF
>NA|TRBV4-1|TRBJ1-5
ASSQPDQGGNQPQH
>NA|TRBV28|TRBJ2-3
ASSLGRGTSTDTQY
>NA|TRBV5-1|TRBJ2-7
ASSLVGSGNEQY
>NA|TRBV18|TRBJ1-5
ASSPSLGPNQPQH
>NA|TRBV7-3|TRBJ2-2
ASSPGHSNTGELF
>NA|TRBV9|TRBJ2-3
ASSAVTDTQY
>NA|TRBV30|TRBJ2-7
AWSVLERSSYEQY
>NA|TRBV7-6|TRBJ1-2
ASSPGGLYGYT
>NA|TRBV4-2|TRBJ2-6
ASRGVSGANVLT
>NA|TRBV6-5|TRBJ1-1
ASSTYQERNTEAF
>TRBD1|TRBV28|TRBJ2-7
ASSSGTGFYEQY
>NA|TRBV10-3|TRBJ2-7
AISESKGASGTPDEQY
>TRBD1|TRBV23-1|TRBJ1-3
ASSQIPWGDRGNGNTIY
>NA|TRBV7-2|TRBJ1-5
ASSEGGKPQH
>TRBD1|TRBV6-1|TRBJ1-1
ASSGAGTGGTEAF